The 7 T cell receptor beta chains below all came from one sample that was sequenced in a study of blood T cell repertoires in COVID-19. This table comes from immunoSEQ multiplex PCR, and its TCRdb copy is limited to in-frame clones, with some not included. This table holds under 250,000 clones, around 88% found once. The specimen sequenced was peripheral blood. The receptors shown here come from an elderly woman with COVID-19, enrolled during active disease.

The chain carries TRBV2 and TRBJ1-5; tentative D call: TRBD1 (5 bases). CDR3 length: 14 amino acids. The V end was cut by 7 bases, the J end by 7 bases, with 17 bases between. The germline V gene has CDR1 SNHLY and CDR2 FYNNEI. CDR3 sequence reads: CASTSQGDKQPQHF. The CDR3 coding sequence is TGTGCCAGCACGTCCCAGGGCGATAAACAGCCCCAGCATTTT.

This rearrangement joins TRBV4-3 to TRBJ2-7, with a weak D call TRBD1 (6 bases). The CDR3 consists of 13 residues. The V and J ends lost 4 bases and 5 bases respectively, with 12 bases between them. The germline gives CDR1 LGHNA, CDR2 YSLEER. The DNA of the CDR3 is TGCGCCAGCAGCCTTACAGGGAGCGACGAGCAGTACTTC. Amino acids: CASSLTGSDEQYF.

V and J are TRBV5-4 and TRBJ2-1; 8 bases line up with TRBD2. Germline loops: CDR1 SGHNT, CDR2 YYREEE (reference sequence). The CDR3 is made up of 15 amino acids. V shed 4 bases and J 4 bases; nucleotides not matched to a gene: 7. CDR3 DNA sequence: TGTGCCAGCAGCAACGGGGGGGCCAATTACAATGAGCAGTTCTTC. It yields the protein CASSNGGANYNEQFF.

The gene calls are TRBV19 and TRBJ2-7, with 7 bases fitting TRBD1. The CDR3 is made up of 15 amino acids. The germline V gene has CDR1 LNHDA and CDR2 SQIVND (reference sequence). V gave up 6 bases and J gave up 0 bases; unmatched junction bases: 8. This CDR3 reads CASSIQGGNSYEQYF. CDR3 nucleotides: TGTGCCAGTAGCATTCAAGGGGGCAACTCCTACGAGCAGTACTTC.

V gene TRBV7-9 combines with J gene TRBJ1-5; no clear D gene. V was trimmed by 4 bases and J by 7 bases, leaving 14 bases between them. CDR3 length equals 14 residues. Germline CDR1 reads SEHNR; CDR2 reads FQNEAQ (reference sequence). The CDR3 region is CASSSGPLKQPQHF. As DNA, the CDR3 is TGTGCCAGCAGCTCCGGTCCTCTGAAACAGCCCCAGCATTTT.

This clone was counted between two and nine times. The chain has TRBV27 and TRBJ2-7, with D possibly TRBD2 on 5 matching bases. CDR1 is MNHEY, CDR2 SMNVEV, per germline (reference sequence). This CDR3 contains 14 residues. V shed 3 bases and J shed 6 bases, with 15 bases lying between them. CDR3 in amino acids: CASSFERARAEQYF. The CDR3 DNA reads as TGTGCCAGCAGTTTTGAGAGGGCGCGAGCCGAGCAGTACTTC.

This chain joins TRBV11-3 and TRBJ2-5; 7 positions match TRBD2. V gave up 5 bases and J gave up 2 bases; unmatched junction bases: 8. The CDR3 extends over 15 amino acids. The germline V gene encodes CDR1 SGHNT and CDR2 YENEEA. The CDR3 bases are TGTGCCAGCAGCCAAGGGTGGGGAGGGCAAGAGACCCAGTACTTC. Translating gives CASSQGWGGQETQYF.